The T cell receptor beta chain described here comes from a study of early T cells in non-severe SARS-CoV-2 infection. The wider study: Chains stayed unpaired after sequencing of bulk RNA from unsorted whole blood.

Individual cDNA molecules received unique molecular identifiers. TCRdb re-called the 5' RACE reads with MiXCR, one entry per CDR3 protein. The sample gives some 100,000 distinct CDR3 sequences, about 14% of which show up once; 0.5% to 0.75% is in the top ten. This clonotype was found a few times. The antigen remains unidentified. The length of the CDR3 is 14 residues. V shed 3 bases and J shed 2 bases, with 10 bases lying between them. Study-level findings and limits: The matching step, a VDJdb search, favored anti-spike CD8 responses and missed private and CD4 specificities.

The source material was whole blood. The clonotype originates from an adult who was a healthcare worker with PCR-confirmed SARS-CoV-2 infection or an uninfected control (not recorded which). The chain uses TRBV12-3 or TRBV12-4 and TRBJ2-5, with D unclear. CDR3 loop: CASSFVGQQETQYF. The CDR3 region has the DNA TGTGCCAGCAGTTTCGTGGGTCAGCAAGAGACCCAGTACTTC.